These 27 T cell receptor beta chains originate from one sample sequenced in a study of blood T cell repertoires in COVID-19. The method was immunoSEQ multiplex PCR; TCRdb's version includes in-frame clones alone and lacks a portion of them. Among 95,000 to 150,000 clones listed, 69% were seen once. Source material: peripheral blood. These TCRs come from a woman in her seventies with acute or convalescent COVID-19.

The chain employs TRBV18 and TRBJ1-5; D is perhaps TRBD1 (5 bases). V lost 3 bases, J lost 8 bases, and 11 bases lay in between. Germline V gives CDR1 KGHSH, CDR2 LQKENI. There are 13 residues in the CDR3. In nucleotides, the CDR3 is TGTGCCAGCTCACCCTCACAGGTCAAGCCCCAGCATTTT. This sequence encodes CASSPSQVKPQHF.

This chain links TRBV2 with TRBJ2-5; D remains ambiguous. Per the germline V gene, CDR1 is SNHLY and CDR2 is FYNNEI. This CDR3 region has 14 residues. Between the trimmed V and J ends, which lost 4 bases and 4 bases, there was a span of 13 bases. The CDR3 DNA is TGTGCCAGCAGTGTCAACTTAGTCCGAGAGACCCAGTACTTC. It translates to CASSVNLVRETQYF.

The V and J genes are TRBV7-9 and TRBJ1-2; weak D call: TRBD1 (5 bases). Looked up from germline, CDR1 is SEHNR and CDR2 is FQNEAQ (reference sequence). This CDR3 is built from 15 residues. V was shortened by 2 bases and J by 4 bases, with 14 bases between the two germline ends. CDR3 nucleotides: TGTGCCAGCAGCTTAAATACAGGTGACTCCTATGGCTACACCTTC. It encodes CASSLNTGDSYGYTF.

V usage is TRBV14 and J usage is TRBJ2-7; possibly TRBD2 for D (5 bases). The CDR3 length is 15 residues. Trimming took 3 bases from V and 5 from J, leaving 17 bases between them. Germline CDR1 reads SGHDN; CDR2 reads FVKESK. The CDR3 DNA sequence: TGTGCCAGCAGCCAGGGAGCACCTGGAATCCACGAGCAGTACTTC. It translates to CASSQGAPGIHEQYF.

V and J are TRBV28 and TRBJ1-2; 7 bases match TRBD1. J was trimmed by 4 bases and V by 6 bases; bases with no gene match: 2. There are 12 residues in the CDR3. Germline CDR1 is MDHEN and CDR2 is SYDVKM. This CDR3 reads CASRPGGYGYTF. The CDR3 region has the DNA TGTGCCAGCAGACCAGGGGGCTATGGCTACACCTTC.

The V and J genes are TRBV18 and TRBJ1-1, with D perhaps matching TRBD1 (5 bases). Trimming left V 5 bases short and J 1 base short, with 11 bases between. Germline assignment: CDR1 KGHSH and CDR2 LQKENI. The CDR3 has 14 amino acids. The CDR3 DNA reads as TGTGCCAGCTCATCGTCACAGGCGAACACTGAAGCTTTCTTT. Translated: CASSSSQANTEAFF.

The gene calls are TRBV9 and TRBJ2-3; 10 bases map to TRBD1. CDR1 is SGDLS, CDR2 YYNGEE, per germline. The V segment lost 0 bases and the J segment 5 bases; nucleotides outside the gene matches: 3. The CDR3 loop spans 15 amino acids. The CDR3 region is CASSVAGQGGDTQYF. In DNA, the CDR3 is TGTGCCAGCAGCGTAGCAGGACAGGGGGGAGATACGCAGTATTTT. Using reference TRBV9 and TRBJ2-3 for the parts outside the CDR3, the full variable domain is DSGVTQTPKHLITATGQRVTLRCSPRSGDLSVYWYQQSLDQGLQFLIQYYNGEERAKGNILERFSAQQFPDLHSELNLSSLELGDSALYFCASSVAGQGGDTQYFGPGTRLTVL.

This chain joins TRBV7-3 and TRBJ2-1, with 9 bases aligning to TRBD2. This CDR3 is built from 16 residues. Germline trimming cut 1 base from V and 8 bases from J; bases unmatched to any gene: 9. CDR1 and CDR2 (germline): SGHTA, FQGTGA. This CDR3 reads CASSLIGGRAFDEQFF. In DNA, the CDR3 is TGTGCCAGCAGCTTAATCGGCGGGAGGGCCTTCGATGAGCAGTTCTTC.

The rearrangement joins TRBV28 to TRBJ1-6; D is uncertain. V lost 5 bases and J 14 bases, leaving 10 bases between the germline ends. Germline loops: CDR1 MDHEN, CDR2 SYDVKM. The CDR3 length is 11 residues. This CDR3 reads CASSQYISLHF. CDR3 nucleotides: TGTGCCAGCAGTCAGTACATATCCCTCCACTTT.

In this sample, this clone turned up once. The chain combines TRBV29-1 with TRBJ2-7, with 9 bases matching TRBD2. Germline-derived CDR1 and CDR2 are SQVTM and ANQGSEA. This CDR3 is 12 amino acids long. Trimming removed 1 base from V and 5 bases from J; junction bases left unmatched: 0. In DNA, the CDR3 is TGCAGCGTTGAAGGGACTAGCGACGAGCAGTACTTC. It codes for CSVEGTSDEQYF.

In nucleotides, the CDR3 is TGTGCCATCAGTCGGACTAGCGGGATCGACCCCTACGAGCAGTACTTC. This sequence encodes CAISRTSGIDPYEQYF. This chain connects TRBV10-3 to TRBJ2-7, with TRBD2 matching over 12 bases. The CDR3 has 16 residues. After removal of 5 bases from V and 2 bases from J, the junction contained 7 bases not matched to a gene. CDR1 is ENHRY, CDR2 SYGVKD, per germline.

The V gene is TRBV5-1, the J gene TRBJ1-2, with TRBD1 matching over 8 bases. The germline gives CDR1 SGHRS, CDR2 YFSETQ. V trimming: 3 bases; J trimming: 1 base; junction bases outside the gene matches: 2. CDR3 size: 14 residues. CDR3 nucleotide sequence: TGCGCCAGCAGCTACGGACAGGGTAACTATGGCTACACCTTC. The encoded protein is CASSYGQGNYGYTF.

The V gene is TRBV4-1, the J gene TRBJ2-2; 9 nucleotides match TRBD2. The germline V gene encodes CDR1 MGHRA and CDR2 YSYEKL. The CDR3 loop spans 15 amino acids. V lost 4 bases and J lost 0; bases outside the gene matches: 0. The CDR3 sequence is CASSRLAANTGELFF. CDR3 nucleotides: TGCGCCAGCAGCCGACTAGCGGCGAACACCGGGGAGCTGTTTTTT.

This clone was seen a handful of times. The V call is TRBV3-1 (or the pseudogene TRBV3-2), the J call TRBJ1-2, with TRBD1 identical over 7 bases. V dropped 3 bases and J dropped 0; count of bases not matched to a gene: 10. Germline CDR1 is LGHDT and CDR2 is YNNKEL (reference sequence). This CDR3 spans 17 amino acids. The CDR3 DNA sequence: TGTGCCAGCAGCCATTATTCCGGGACAGACACTAACTATGGCTACACCTTC. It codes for CASSHYSGTDTNYGYTF.

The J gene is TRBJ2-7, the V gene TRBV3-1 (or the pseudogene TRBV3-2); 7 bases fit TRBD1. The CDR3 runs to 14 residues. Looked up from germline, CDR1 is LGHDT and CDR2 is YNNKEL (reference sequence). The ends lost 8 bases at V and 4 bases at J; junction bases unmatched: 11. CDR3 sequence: CASQRAGGLYEQYF. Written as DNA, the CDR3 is TGTGCCAGCCAACGGGCAGGGGGTTTGTACGAGCAGTACTTC.

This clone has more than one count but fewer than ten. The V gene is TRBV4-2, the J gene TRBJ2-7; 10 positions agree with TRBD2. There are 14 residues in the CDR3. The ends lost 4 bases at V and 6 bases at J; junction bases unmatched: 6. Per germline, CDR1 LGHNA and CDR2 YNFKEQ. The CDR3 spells CASSPGVAGGEQYF. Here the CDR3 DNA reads TGTGCCAGCAGCCCCGGCGTAGCGGGAGGCGAGCAGTACTTC.

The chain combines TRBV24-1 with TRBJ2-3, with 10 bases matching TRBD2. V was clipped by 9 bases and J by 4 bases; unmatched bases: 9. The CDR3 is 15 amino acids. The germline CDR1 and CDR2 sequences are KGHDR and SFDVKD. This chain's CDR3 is CATSGASGRADTQYF. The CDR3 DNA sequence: TGTGCCACCTCCGGGGCTAGCGGGAGAGCAGATACGCAGTATTTT.

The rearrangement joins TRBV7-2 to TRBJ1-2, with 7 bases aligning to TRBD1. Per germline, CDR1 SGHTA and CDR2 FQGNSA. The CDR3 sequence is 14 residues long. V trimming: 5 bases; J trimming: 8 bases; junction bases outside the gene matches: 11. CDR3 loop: CASSPQGGQMGYTF. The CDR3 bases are TGTGCCAGCAGCCCGCAGGGGGGTCAGATGGGCTACACCTTC.

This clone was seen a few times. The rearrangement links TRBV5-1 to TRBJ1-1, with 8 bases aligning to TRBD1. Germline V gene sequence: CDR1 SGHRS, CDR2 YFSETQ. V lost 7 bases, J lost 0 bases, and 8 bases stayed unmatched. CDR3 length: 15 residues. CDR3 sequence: CASGGTGAMNTEAFF. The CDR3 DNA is TGCGCCAGCGGGGGGACAGGAGCCATGAACACTGAAGCTTTCTTT.

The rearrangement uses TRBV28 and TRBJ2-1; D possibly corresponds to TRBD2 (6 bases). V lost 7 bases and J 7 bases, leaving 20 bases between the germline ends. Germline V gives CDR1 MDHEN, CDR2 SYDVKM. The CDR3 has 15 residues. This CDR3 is CASTTSWATQNEQFF. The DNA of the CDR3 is TGTGCCAGCACGACTAGTTGGGCCACACAAAATGAGCAGTTCTTC. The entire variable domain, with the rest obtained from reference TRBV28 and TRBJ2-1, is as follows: DVKVTQSSRYLVKRTGEKVFLECVQDMDHENMFWYRQDPGLGLRLIYFSYDVKMKEKGDIPEGYSVSREKKERFSLILESASTNQTSMYLCASTTSWATQNEQFFGPGTRLTVL.

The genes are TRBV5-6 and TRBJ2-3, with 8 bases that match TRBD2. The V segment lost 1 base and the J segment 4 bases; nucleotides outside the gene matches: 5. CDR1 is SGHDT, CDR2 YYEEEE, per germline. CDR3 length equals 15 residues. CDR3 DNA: TGTGCCAGCAGCTTGCTCGGGGGGGCGTCAGATACGCAGTATTTT. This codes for CASSLLGGASDTQYF.

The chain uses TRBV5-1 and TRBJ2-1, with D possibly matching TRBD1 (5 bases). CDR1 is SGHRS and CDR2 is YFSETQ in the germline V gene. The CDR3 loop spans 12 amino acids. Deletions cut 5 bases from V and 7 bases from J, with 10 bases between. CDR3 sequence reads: CASSAGWNEQFF. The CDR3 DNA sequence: TGCGCCAGCAGTGCAGGGTGGAATGAGCAGTTCTTC. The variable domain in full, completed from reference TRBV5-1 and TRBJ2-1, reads KAGVTQTPRYLIKTRGQQVTLSCSPISGHRSVSWYQQTPGQGLQFLFEYFSETQRNKGNFPGRFSGRQFSNSRSEMNVSTLELGDSALYLCASSAGWNEQFFGPGTRLTVL.

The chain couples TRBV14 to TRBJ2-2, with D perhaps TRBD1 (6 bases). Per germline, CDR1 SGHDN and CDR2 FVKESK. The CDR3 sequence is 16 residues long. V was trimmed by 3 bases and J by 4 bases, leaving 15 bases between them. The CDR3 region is CASSHGTLRFTGELFF. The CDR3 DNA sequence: TGTGCCAGCAGCCACGGGACATTACGCTTCACCGGGGAGCTGTTTTTT. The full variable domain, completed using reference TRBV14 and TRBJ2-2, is EAGVTQFPSHSVIEKGQTVTLRCDPISGHDNLYWYRRVMGKEIKFLLHFVKESKQDESGMPNNRFLAERTGGTYSTLKVQPAELEDSGVYFCASSHGTLRFTGELFFGEGSRLTVL.

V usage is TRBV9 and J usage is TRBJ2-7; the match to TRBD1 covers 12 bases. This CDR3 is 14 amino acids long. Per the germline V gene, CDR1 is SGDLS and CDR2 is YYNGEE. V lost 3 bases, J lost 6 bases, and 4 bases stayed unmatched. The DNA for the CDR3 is TGTGCCAGCAGCGCGGGACAGGGGGCAGGCGAGCAGTACTTC. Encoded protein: CASSAGQGAGEQYF.

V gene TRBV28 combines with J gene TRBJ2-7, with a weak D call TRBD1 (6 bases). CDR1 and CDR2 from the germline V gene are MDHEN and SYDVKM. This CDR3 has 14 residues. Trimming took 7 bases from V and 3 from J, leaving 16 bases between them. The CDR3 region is CASKGPGQGYEQYF. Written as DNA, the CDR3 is TGTGCCAGCAAGGGTCCGGGACAAGGCTACGAGCAGTACTTC.

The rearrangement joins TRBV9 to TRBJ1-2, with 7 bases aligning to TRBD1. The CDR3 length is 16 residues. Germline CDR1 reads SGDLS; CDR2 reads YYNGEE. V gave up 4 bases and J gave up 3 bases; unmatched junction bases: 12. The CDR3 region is CASSPSLKGAYYGYTF. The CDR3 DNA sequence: TGTGCCAGCAGCCCCTCCCTGAAGGGGGCTTACTATGGCTACACCTTC.

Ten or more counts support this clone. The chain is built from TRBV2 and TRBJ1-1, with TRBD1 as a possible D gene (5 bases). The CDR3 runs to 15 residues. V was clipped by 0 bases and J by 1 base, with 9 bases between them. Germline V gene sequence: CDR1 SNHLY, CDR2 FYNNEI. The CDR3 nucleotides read TGTGCCAGCAGTGAAGCGCGGCAGGGGAACACTGAAGCTTTCTTT. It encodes CASSEARQGNTEAFF.